This entry is about one T cell receptor (beta chain). The sample holds one count of this clone. Which antigen it targets is not known. Per-nucleotide qualities are absent, and no much larger clonotype sits a single base away. TCR beta CDR3 regions were sequenced from DNA using the immunoSEQ Assay. On the authors' methods: To compute T cell density, TCR beta template counts were normalized to usable DNA, which was estimated by amplifying housekeeping genes. Richness was estimated using the preseqR package, with extrapolation to 400,000 templates for PBMC samples and to 120,000 templates for tissue samples. Clonality was calculated as one minus Pielou's evenness. Tissue-enriched TCRs were identified by differential abundance testing using productive amino-acid clonotypes, minimum total count 5 and alpha 0.1. Repertoire overlap between compartments was quantified with the Jaccard Index and Morisita Overlap Index. TCR beta CDR3s were clustered by GLIPH together with public tetramer-defined viral CDR3s, and at least three viral sequences plus V-gene enrichment were required for viral motifs. In its TCRdb copy, this immuneACCESS table keeps in-frame sequences only and misses some clones. Where compared with another copy, unresolved V genes explain less than half of these, and the others have no known cause. The V and J calls and clone size are taken from that table; D and trimming were inferred from the DNA. This sample comprises 12,000 to 15,000 clones, roughly 80% of them detected only once. More than 3.5% of the sample is in the top ten clones.

At diagnosis, tumor, uninvolved tumor-adjacent lung and peripheral blood were collected and then preserved as a mix of FFPE and fresh-frozen material. Blood samples were analyzed as peripheral blood mononuclear cells for TCR repertoire profiling. The entry originates in a study of T cells in localized non-small cell lung cancer (dated by TCRdb to between 2020 and 2021). In the study overall: Comparing tumors with uninvolved tumor-adjacent lungs, the study looked at the T cell repertoires of 236 patients with early-stage NSCLC. NSCLC patients had a mean age of roughly 66 years, and 120 to 150 were male and about a hundred female. All 240 or so NSCLC patients in the cohort were treatment-naive and had localized lung tumors that were resected. What the research found in general, with its limitations: Since the design was exploratory, TCR variables were selected using unadjusted p-values with no false-discovery rate correction. Higher blood T cell density associated with longer overall survival, while higher adjacent-lung clonality associated with shorter survival. Uninvolved tumor-adjacent lung showed the highest T cell clonality, higher than tumor, which suggests more focused antigenic responses in the uninvolved tumor-adjacent lung. Because multi-region tumor sequencing was not performed, intratumor heterogeneity could not be ruled out. A median of around 57 of the top 100 tumor clones were detected in paired uninvolved adjacent lung, and 28 of these tumor clones were also found among the top 100 clones of the paired uninvolved adjacent lung.

The cysteine opens and the phenylalanine closes a CDR3 of 14 amino acids. The sequence is cut down to CDR3 DNA, 42 bases in frame from base 1. Between the V and J ends, shortened by 3 bases and 4 bases respectively, the junction contains 10 bases. Reading the germline V gene gives CDR1 SGHAT and CDR2 FQNNGV. The material was peripheral blood, obtained before any cancer treatment. The rearrangement joined TRBV11-2 to TRBJ1-5; TRBD1 could be the D gene, as 6 bases match. This clonotype was sampled from a female donor over 55 with stage I squamous cell lung carcinoma. The sequence in DNA is TGTGCCAGCAGCTTCATAGGGGGAAATCAGCCCCAGCATTTT. The resulting protein is CASSFIGGNQPQHF.